This T cell receptor (beta chain) was documented in a study of identical twins. TCRdb reprocessed the 5' RACE reads with MiXCR, giving one entry per CDR3 protein. This table has fewer than 250,000 distinct CDR3 sequences, less than 8% appearing once. Trimming took 1 base from V and 2 from J, leaving 21 bases between them. CDR3 size: 17 residues. Germline lookup yields CDR1 DFQATT and CDR2 SNEGSKA (reference sequence). The same sample was also studied in work on yellow fever vaccine responses in identical twins.

The V and J genes are TRBV20-1 and TRBJ2-7, with TRBD1 as a possible D gene (6 bases). The sequenced material came from memory (CD45RO+) T cells sorted from blood. This receptor was identified in a woman younger than 35 in good health. The CDR3 bases are TGCAGTGCTAGAGCCGGAAGAGGGGGTGGATACCCCTACGAGCAGTACTTC. It codes for CSARAGRGGGYPYEQYF.